The following is a T cell receptor beta chain sequence with its context. Its specificity is unknown. The sample is drawn from a study of tumor-infiltrating lymphocytes in primary liver carcinoma. The V and J ends lost 8 bases and 6 bases, in that order; junction bases with no gene match: 9. This CDR3 has 13 amino acids. Germline CDR1 SGHAT, CDR2 FQNNGV. Study observations and caveats: Tumor region pairs shared more overlap than did tumor-adjacent and tumor-blood pairs.

The authors made TCR beta cDNA from around 500 ng total RNA with a constant-region primer. Libraries of TCR beta came from three nested multiplex PCR rounds with slightly modified ARM-PCR. With TRBV1-TRBV30 forward primers and a C-beta reverse primer, the first two PCR rounds were run for approximately 10 cycles each. TCRdb reprocessed the multiplex PCR reads via MiXCR and lists one record per CDR3 protein. The repertoire includes 300,000 to 400,000 distinct CDR3 sequences, approximately 64% of them detected once, and approximately 5.9% sits in the top ten. The researchers obtained blood RNA from unsorted whole blood and also extracted germline DNA.

The V and J genes are TRBV11-2 and TRBJ1-1; 7 nucleotides align to TRBD1. The sequenced sample consisted of peripheral blood. The receptor was isolated from a man between 35 and 55 years old with primary liver carcinoma and hepatitis B virus infection. The CDR3 DNA sequence: TGTGCCAGCCAGGGGGGTTACAACGCTGAAGCTTTCTTT. The encoded protein is CASQGGYNAEAFF.